This T cell receptor beta chain comes out of a study of T cells in Graves' hyperthyroidism and ophthalmopathy. Whole-study results and caveats: Blood shared most expanded thyroid clonotypes above 0.001. Stable hyperthyroidism was told apart from ophthalmopathy by a model built on 13 V-J features.

The germline gives CDR1 MNHNS, CDR2 SASEGT. V dropped 3 bases and J dropped 2 bases, with 17 bases sitting between them. There are 16 residues in the CDR3. Every diagnosis used clinical symptoms, serum thyroxine and TRAb, thyroid ultrasound and orbital computed tomography. Amplification targeted TCR beta CDR3 regions from RNA transcripts. A first-round RT-PCR of the TCR CDR3 used the HTBI primer set. TCRdb called the multiplex PCR reads again in MiXCR, with one record for every CDR3 protein. Of over 700,000 distinct CDR3 sequences in the sample, roughly 40% were seen once. This clonotype was observed a few times. The antigen remains undetermined.

This TCR came from a man aged 18 to 30 with Graves' hyperthyroidism. Specimen: blood. The chain has TRBV6-1 and TRBJ2-7; D could derive from TRBD1 or TRBD2 (5 bases each). The CDR3: CASSDAAPRDPYEQYF. In nucleotides, the CDR3 is TGTGCCAGCAGTGACGCGGCGCCCCGGGACCCCTACGAGCAGTACTTC.